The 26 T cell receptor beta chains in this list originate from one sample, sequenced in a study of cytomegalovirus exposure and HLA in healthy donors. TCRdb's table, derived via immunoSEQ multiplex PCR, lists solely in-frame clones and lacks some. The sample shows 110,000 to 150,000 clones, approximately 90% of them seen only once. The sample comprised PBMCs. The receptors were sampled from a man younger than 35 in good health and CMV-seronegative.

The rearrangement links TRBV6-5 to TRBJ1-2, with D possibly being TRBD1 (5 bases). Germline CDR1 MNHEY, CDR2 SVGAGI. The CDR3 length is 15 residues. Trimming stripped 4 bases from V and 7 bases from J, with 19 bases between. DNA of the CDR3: TGTGCCAGCAGTTTGGGACTCCCGGGTCCGATTGGCTACACCTTC. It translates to CASSLGLPGPIGYTF.

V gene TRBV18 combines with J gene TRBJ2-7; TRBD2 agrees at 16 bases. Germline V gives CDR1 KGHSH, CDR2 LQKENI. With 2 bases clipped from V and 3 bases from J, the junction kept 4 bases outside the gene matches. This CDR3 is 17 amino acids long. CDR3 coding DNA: TGTGCCAGCTCACCATCCGGGACTAGCGGGAGGGACTACGAGCAGTACGTC. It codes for CASSPSGTSGRDYEQYV.

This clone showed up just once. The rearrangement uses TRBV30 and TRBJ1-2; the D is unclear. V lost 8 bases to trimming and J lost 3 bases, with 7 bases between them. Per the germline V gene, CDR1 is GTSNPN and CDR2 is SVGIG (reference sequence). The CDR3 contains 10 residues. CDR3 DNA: TGTGCCCGGTTAGACTATGGCTACACCTTC. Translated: CARLDYGYTF.

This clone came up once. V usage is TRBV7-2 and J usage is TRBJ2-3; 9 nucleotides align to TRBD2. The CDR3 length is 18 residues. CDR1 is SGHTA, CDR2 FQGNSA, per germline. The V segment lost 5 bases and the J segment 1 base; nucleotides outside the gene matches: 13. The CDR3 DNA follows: TGTGCCAGCAGCGGAGAGATCCTAGCGGGGATTGGCACAGATACGCAGTATTTT. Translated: CASSGEILAGIGTDTQYF.

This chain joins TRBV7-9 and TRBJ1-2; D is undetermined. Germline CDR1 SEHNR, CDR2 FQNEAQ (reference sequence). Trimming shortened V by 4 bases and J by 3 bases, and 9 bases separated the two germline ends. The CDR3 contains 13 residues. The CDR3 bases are TGTGCCAGCAGCTACCTAGAGGACTATGGCTACACCTTC. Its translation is CASSYLEDYGYTF. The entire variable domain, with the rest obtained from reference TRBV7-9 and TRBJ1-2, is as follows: DTGVSQNPRHKITKRGQNVTFRCDPISEHNRLYWYRQTLGQGPEFLTYFQNEAQLEKSRLLSDRFSAERPKGSFSTLEIQRTEQGDSAMYLCASSYLEDYGYTFGSGTRLTVV.

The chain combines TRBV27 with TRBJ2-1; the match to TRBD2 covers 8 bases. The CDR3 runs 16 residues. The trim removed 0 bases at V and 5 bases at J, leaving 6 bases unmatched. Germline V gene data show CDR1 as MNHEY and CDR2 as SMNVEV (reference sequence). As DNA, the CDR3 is TGTGCCAGCAGTTTATCGATAGCGGGGATTAACAATGAGCAGTTCTTC. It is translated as CASSLSIAGINNEQFF.

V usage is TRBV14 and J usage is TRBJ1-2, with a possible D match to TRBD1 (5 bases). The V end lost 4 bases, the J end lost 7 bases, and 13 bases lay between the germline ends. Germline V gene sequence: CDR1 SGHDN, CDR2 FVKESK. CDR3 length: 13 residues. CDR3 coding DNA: TGTGCCAGCAGCCCCTCATGGGGGGGTGGCTACACCTTC. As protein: CASSPSWGGGYTF.

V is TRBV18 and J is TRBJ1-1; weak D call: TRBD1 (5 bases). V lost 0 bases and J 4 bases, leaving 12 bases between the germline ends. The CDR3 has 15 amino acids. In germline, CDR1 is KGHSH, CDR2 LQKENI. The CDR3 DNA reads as TGTGCCAGCTCACCACCTTCGCTCGGGGGCACTGAAGCTTTCTTT. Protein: CASSPPSLGGTEAFF.

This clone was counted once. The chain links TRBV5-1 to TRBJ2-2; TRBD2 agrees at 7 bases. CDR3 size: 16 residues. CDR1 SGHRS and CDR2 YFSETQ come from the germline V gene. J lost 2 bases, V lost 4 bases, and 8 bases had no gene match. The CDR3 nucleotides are TGCGCCAGCAGCCACCGGGAGGACCTCAACACCGGGGAGCTGTTTTTT. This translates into CASSHREDLNTGELFF.

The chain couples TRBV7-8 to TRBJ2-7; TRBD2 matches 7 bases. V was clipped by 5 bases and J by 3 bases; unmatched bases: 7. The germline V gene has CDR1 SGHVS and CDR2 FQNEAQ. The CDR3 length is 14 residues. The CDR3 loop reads CASSPVGGIYEQYF. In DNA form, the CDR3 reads TGTGCCAGCAGCCCTGTGGGGGGGATCTACGAGCAGTACTTC.

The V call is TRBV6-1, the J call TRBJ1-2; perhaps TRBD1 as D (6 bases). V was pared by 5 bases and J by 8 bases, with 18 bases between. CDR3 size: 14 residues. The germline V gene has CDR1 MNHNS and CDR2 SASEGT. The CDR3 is CASSSEGVGWGYTF. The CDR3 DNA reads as TGTGCCAGCAGTTCAGAGGGGGTGGGGTGGGGCTACACCTTC.

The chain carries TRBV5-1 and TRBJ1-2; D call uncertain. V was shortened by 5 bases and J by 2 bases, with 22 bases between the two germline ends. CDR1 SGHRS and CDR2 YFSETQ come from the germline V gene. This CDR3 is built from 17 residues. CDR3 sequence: CASSHGQLTGMNYGYTF. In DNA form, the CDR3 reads TGCGCCAGCAGTCATGGCCAGTTAACGGGGATGAACTATGGCTACACCTTC.

The DNA for the CDR3 is TGTGCCAGCAGGGACAGGGGCAGCTACGAGCAGTACGTC. Amino acid sequence: CASRDRGSYEQYV. The chain is built from TRBV6-5 and TRBJ2-7; 9 bases are shared with TRBD1. Germline V gene sequence: CDR1 MNHEY, CDR2 SVGAGI. V shed 6 bases, J shed 3 bases, and the junction held 3 bases outside the gene matches. The length of the CDR3 is 13 residues.

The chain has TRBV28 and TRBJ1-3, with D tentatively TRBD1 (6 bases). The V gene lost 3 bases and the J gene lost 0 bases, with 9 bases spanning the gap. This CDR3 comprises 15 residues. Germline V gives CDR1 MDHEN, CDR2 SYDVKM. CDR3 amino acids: CASSLRGISGNTIYF. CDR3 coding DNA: TGTGCCAGCAGTTTGAGGGGGATCTCTGGAAACACCATATATTTT.

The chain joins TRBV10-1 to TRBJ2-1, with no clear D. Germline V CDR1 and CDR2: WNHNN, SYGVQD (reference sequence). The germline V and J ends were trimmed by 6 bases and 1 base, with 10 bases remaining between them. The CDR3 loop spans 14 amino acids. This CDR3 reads CASSRHGSYNEQFF. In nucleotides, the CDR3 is TGCGCCAGCAGCCGCCACGGGTCCTACAATGAGCAGTTCTTC.

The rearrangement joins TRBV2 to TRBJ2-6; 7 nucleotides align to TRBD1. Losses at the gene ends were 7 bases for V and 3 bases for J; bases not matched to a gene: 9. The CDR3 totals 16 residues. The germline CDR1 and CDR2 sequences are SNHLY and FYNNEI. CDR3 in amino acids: CASKTGRMFGANVLTF. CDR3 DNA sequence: TGTGCCAGCAAGACAGGGCGGATGTTTGGGGCCAACGTCCTGACTTTC.

CDR3 sequence (DNA): TGTGCCAGCAGCTTGAGCACAGGGAGCTCTGGAAACACCATATATTTT. Residues: CASSLSTGSSGNTIYF. This rearrangement joins TRBV7-2 to TRBJ1-3, with D maybe TRBD1 (6 bases). This CDR3 spans 16 amino acids. CDR1 is SGHTA and CDR2 is FQGNSA in the germline V gene. Trimming cost V 3 bases and J 0 bases, with 12 bases left between them.

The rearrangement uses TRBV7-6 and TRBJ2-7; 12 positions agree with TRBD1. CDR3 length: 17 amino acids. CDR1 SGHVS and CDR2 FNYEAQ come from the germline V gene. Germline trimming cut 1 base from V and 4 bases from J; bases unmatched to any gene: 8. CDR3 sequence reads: CASSLERGDRGLYEQYF. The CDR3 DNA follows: TGTGCCAGCAGCTTAGAACGGGGGGACAGGGGGCTATACGAGCAGTACTTC.

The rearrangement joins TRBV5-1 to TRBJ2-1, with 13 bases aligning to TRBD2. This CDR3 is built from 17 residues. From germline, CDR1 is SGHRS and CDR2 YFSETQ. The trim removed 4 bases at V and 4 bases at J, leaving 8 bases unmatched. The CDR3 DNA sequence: TGCGCCAGCAGCGTTACTAGCGGGAGGGACGAATACAATGAGCAGTTCTTC. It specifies CASSVTSGRDEYNEQFF.

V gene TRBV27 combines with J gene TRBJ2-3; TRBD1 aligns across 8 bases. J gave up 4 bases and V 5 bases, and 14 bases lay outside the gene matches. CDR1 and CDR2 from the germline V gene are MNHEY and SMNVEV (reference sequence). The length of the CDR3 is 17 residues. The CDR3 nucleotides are TGTGCCAGCAGTCTAAATTACCAGGGGGCGCCGGCAGATACGCAGTATTTT. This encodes CASSLNYQGAPADTQYF.

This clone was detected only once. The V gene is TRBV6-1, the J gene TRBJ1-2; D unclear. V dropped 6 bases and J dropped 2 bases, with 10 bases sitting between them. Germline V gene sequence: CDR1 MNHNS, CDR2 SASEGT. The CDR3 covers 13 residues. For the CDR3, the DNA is TGTGCCAGCAGCGCCGACGGGAACTATGGCTACACCTTC. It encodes CASSADGNYGYTF.

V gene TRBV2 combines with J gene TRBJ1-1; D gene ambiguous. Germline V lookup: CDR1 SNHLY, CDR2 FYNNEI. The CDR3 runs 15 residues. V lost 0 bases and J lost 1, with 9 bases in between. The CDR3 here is CASSEAAARNTEAFF. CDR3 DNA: TGTGCCAGCAGTGAAGCCGCCGCCAGGAACACTGAAGCTTTCTTT. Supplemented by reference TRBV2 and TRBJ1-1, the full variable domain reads EPEVTQTPSHQVTQMGQEVILRCVPISNHLYFYWYRQILGQKVEFLVSFYNNEISEKSEIFDDQFSVERPDGSNFTLKIRSTKLEDSAMYFCASSEAAARNTEAFFGQGTRLTVV.

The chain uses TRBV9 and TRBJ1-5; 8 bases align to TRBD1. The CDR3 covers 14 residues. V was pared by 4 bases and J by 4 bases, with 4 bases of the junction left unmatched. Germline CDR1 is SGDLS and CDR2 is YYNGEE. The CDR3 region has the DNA TGTGCCAGCAGCCGGGACAGGTCTAATCAGCCCCAGCATTTT. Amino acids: CASSRDRSNQPQHF.

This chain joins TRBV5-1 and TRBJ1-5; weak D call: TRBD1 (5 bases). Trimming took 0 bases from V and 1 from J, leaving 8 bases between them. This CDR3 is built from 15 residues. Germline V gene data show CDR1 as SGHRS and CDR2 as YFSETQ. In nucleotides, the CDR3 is TGCGCCAGCAGCTTGGTTTCAGGGAGCAATCAGCCCCAGCATTTT. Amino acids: CASSLVSGSNQPQHF.

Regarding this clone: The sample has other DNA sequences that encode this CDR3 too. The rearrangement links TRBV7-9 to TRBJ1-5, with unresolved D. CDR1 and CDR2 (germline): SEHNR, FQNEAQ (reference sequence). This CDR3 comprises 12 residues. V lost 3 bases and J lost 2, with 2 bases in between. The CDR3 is CASSFGNQPQHF. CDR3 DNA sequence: TGTGCCAGCAGCTTCGGCAATCAGCCCCAGCATTTT.

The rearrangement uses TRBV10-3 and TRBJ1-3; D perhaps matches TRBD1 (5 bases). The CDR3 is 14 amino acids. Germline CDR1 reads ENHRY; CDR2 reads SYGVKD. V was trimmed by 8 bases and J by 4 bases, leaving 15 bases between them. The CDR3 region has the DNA TGTGCCATCTTTGGAGGGGTGGCAGGAAACACCATATATTTT. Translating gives CAIFGGVAGNTIYF.